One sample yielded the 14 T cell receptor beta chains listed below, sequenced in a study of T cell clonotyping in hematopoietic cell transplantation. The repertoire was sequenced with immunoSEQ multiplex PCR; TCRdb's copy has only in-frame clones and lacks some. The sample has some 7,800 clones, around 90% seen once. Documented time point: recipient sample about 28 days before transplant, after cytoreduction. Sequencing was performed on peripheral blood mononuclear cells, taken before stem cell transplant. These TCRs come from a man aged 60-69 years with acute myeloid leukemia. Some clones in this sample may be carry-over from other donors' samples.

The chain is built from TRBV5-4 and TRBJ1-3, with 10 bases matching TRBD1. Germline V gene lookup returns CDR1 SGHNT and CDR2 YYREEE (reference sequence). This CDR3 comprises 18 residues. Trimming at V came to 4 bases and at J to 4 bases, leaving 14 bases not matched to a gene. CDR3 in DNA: TGTGCCAGCAGCAAAATGTGGGACAGGGGTTCTTCCGGAAACACCATATATTTT. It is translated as CASSKMWDRGSSGNTIYF.

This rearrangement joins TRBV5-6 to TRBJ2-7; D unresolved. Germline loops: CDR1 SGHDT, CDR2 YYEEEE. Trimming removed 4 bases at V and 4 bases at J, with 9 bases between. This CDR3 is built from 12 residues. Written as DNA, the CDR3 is TGTGCCAGCAGCCAAAGTAGGTACGAGCAGTACTTC. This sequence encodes CASSQSRYEQYF.

This chain's CDR3 is CASSLSSSDNNEQFF. The CDR3 nucleotides read TGCGCCAGCAGCTTGTCTTCCAGCGACAACAATGAGCAGTTCTTC. The V call is TRBV5-1, the J call TRBJ2-1; unclear D gene. CDR3 length equals 15 residues. V dropped 1 base and J dropped 5 bases, with 13 bases sitting between them. Looked up from germline, CDR1 is SGHRS and CDR2 is YFSETQ.

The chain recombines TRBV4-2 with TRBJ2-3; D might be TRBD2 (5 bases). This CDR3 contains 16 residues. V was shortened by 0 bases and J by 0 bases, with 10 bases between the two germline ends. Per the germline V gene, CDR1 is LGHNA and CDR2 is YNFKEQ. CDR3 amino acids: CASSQDGGLSTDTQYF. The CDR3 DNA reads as TGTGCCAGCAGCCAAGATGGAGGCCTAAGCACAGATACGCAGTATTTT.

CDR3 nucleotide sequence: TGCGCCAGCAGTGAAAGGACAGGGGCCGGGGAGCTGTTTTTT. Translating it yields CASSERTGAGELFF. This chain connects TRBV10-1 to TRBJ2-2; 9 nucleotides agree with TRBD1. The CDR3 has 14 amino acids. J was trimmed by 6 bases and V by 3 bases; bases with no gene match: 2. The germline V gene encodes CDR1 WNHNN and CDR2 SYGVQD (reference sequence).

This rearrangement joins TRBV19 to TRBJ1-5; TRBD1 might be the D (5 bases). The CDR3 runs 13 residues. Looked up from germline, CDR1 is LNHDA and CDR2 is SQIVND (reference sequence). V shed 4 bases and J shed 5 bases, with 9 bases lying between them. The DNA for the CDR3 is TGTGCCAGTAGTACAGGGCGATATCAGCCCCAGCATTTT. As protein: CASSTGRYQPQHF.

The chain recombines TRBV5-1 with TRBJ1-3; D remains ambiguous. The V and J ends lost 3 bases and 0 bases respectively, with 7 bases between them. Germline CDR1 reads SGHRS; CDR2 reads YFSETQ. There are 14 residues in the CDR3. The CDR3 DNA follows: TGCGCCAGCAGCTCGGCCGTCTCTGGAAACACCATATATTTT. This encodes CASSSAVSGNTIYF.

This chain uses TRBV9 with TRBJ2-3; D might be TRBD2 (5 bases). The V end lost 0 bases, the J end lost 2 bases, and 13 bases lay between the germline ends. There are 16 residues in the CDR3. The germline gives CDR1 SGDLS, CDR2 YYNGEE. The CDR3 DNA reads TGTGCCAGCAGCGTAGGAGTTAGCGAGGTCACAGATACGCAGTATTTT. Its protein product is CASSVGVSEVTDTQYF.

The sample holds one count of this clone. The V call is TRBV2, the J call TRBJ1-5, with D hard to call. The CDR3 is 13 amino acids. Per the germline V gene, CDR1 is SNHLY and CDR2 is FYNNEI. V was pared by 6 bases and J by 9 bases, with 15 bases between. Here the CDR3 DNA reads TGTGCCAGCAGAGTTGGGATTGATCCGCCCCAGCATTTT. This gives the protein CASRVGIDPPQHF.

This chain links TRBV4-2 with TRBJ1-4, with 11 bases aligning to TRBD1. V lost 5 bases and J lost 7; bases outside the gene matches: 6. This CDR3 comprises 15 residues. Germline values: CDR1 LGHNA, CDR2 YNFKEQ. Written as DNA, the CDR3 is TGTGCCAGCAGCTCCCCCGGGACAGGGGGTGAAAAACTGTTTTTT. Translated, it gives CASSSPGTGGEKLFF.

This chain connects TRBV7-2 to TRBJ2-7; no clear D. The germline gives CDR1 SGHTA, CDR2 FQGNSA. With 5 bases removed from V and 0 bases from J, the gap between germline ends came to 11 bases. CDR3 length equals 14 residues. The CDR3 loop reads CASSPQVGSYEQYF. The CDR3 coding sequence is TGTGCCAGCAGCCCCCAAGTGGGCTCCTACGAGCAGTACTTC. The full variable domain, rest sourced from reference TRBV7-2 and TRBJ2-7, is GAGVSQSPSNKVTEKGKDVELRCDPISGHTALYWYRQSLGQGLEFLIYFQGNSAPDKSGLPSDRFSAERTGGSVSTLTIQRTQQEDSAVYLCASSPQVGSYEQYFGPGTRLTVT.

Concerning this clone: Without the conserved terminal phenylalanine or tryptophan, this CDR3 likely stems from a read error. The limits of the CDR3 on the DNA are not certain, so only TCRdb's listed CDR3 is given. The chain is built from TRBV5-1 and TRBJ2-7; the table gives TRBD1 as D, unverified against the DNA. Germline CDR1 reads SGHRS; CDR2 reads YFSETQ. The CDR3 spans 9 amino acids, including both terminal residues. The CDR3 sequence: CASSPGTGL.

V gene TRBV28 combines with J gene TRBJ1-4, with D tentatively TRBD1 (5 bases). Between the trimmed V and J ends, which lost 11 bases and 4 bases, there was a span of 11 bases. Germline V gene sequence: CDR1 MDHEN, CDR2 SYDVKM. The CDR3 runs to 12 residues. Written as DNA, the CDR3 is TGTGCCGTTGGGGCCCTTAATGAAAAACTGTTTTTT. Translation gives CAVGALNEKLFF.

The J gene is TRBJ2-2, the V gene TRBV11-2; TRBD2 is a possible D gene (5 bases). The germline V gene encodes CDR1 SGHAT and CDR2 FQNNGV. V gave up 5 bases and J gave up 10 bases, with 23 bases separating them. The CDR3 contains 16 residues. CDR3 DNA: TGTGCCAGCAGCCTTACCCGACTATCGGGCCTACAGGAGCTGTTTTTT. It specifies CASSLTRLSGLQELFF.